Here is one TCR beta chain with its context. What it binds is not known. This sample was taken from a study of T-cell reconstitution after alpha-beta-depleted transplantation in children. Broader study findings: When one year had passed after transplant, most T-cell counts and diversity came from newly produced T cells. Some patients' high day-60 TCRbeta diversity was attributed to recipient cells surviving conditioning. At around two months after transplant, the alpha-beta T cells were reportedly derived from several hundred expanded clones that came from non-depleted graft cells.

Trimming shortened V by 3 bases and J by 4 bases, and 11 bases separated the two germline ends. The CDR3 covers 15 residues. Looked up from germline, CDR1 is SGHRS and CDR2 is YFSETQ. Unique molecular identifiers were incorporated when the TCRbeta library was constructed. TCRdb redid the calling of the PCR reads with MiXCR, one entry per CDR3 protein. The data contain about 460,000 distinct CDR3 sequences, 11% of them seen just once; the ten biggest clones take up 13% to 15%. This TCR came from a female patient aged 2-15 years who had a stem cell transplant for aplastic anemia, so the T cells may come from the graft donor. The sample consisted of PBMCs, mostly from graft donor cells, taken 180 days after TCRalphabeta/CD19-depleted stem cell transplant. The J gene is TRBJ2-6, the V gene TRBV5-1, with D uncertain. Here the CDR3 reads CASSWVALGANVLTF. As DNA, the CDR3 is TGCGCCAGCAGCTGGGTAGCTCTCGGGGCCAACGTCCTGACTTTC.